Shown below are 15 T cell receptor beta chains from a single sample sequenced in a study of OX40 agonist ivuxolimab in advanced cancers. Here immunoSEQ multiplex PCR was the method, and the copy in TCRdb shows in-frame clones only, minus some. This sample has tens of thousands of clones, with around 90% found just once. The sequencing used CD4+ or CD8+ T cells sorted from blood, collected in a trial of the OX40 agonist ivuxolimab. These receptors all stem from an adult with an advanced solid tumor such as melanoma, head and neck, liver or kidney cancer.

The chain links TRBV19 to TRBJ2-3, with D perhaps given as TRBD1 or TRBD2 (5 bases each). V dropped 7 bases and J dropped 1 base, with 9 bases sitting between them. Germline V gives CDR1 LNHDA, CDR2 SQIVND (reference sequence). The length of the CDR3 is 13 residues. The DNA of the CDR3 is TGTGCCAGTAATCAGGGACGCACAGATACGCAGTATTTT. This encodes CASNQGRTDTQYF. The full variable domain, with the rest looked up from reference TRBV19 and TRBJ2-3, is DGGITQSPKYLFRKEGQNVTLSCEQNLNHDAMYWYRQDPGQGLRLIYYSQIVNDFQKGDIAEGYSVSREKKESFPLTVTSAQKNPTAFYLCASNQGRTDTQYFGPGTRLTVL.

The chain combines TRBV30 with TRBJ2-6; 8 positions agree with TRBD1. The CDR3 is 16 amino acids. The J segment lost 0 bases and the V segment lost 8 bases, leaving 9 bases of the junction unmatched. Germline assignment: CDR1 GTSNPN and CDR2 SVGIG (reference sequence). CDR3 nucleotide sequence: TGTGCCGGCGACAGGGGCATACGCTCTGGGGCCAACGTCCTGACTTTC. Translated, it gives CAGDRGIRSGANVLTF.

This clone is labeled medium-sized. The chain joins TRBV4-3 to TRBJ1-1; D gene ambiguous. The germline V gene has CDR1 LGHNA and CDR2 YSLEER. The CDR3 extends over 14 amino acids. Trimming took 1 base from V and 3 from J, leaving 9 bases between them. This chain's CDR3 is CASSQGNGDTEAFF. DNA for the CDR3: TGCGCCAGCAGCCAAGGGAATGGGGACACTGAAGCTTTCTTT.

With respect to this clone: Other DNA sequences in the sample encode the same CDR3. The gene calls are TRBV11-3 and TRBJ2-1, with D uncertain. CDR3 length equals 15 residues. Germline lookup yields CDR1 SGHNT and CDR2 YENEEA. Deletions cut 3 bases from V and 0 bases from J, with 9 bases between. CDR3 residues: CASSLGGSSYNEQFF. DNA for the CDR3: TGTGCCAGCAGCTTGGGCGGAAGCTCCTACAATGAGCAGTTCTTC.

The genes are TRBV6-5 and TRBJ2-3, with D uncertain. The CDR3 loop spans 12 amino acids. The V end was cut by 2 bases, the J end by 5 bases, with 5 bases between. Germline V gene data show CDR1 as MNHEY and CDR2 as SVGAGI. CDR3 nucleotide sequence: TGTGCCAGCAGTTACCTGGGAGATACGCAGTATTTT. Protein: CASSYLGDTQYF.

V is TRBV28 and J is TRBJ2-1, with a tentative D call TRBD1 (5 bases). Between the trimmed V and J ends, which lost 6 bases and 4 bases, there was a span of 10 bases. This CDR3 has 13 amino acids. Germline lookup yields CDR1 MDHEN and CDR2 SYDVKM. The CDR3, as DNA: TGTGCCAGCAGGGGGCGCCGATACAATGAGCAGTTCTTC. Translation: CASRGRRYNEQFF.

The chain has TRBV30 and TRBJ2-1; 12 bases align to TRBD1. J was trimmed by 12 bases and V by 4 bases; bases with no gene match: 19. CDR1 is GTSNPN and CDR2 is SVGIG in the germline V gene (reference sequence). The CDR3 covers 17 residues. The CDR3 reads CAWTPKSGTGGDVVQFF. The CDR3 nucleotides read TGTGCCTGGACTCCCAAATCCGGGACAGGGGGCGATGTTGTGCAGTTCTTC.

This chain links TRBV7-9 with TRBJ1-1, with unresolved D. Trimming took off 4 bases at V and 0 bases at J, with 12 bases between the two ends. The CDR3 runs 15 residues. Per the germline V gene, CDR1 is SEHNR and CDR2 is FQNEAQ (reference sequence). The CDR3 nucleotides are TGTGCCAGCAGCTCCTTGCTTGTGATGAACACTGAAGCTTTCTTT. It codes for CASSSLLVMNTEAFF.

The V and J genes are TRBV7-9 and TRBJ2-1; D possibly corresponds to TRBD1 (6 bases). V was pared by 5 bases and J by 0 bases, with 17 bases between. The germline gives CDR1 SEHNR, CDR2 FQNEAQ (reference sequence). The CDR3 totals 17 residues. This CDR3 reads CASSPRQALSSYNEQFF. For the CDR3, the DNA is TGTGCCAGCAGCCCCCGACAGGCCTTAAGCTCCTACAATGAGCAGTTCTTC.

This clone was recorded once. CDR3 protein: CASWGAYTEQYF. In nucleotides, the CDR3 is TGTGCCAGTTGGGGGGCCTACACGGAGCAGTACTTC. The chain joins TRBV28 to TRBJ2-7; D may be TRBD1 or TRBD2 (6 bases each). This CDR3 is built from 12 residues. The V end was cut by 9 bases, the J end by 7 bases, with 16 bases between. Germline-derived CDR1 and CDR2 are MDHEN and SYDVKM.

A single count supports this clone. The CDR3 nucleotides are TGTGCCATCAGGAAGGGCCTAGCGGGAGTTGTTAATGAGCAGTTCTTC. This sequence encodes CAIRKGLAGVVNEQFF. V is TRBV10-3 and J is TRBJ2-1; 10 nucleotides align to TRBD2. Germline V gene sequence: CDR1 ENHRY, CDR2 SYGVKD. This CDR3 has 16 amino acids. After removal of 6 bases from V and 7 bases from J, the junction contained 12 bases not matched to a gene.

The CDR3: CASSPAGASAEAFF. The DNA of the CDR3 is TGTGCCAGCTCACCGGCGGGGGCGAGCGCTGAAGCTTTCTTT. V gene TRBV18 combines with J gene TRBJ1-1, with D possibly matching TRBD1 (6 bases). The CDR3 is 14 amino acids. The ends were cut back, 3 bases at V and 6 bases at J, with 14 bases in the middle. Germline V CDR1 and CDR2: KGHSH, LQKENI.

The V gene is TRBV7-9, the J gene TRBJ2-7; 7 bases agree with TRBD2. V lost 2 bases, J lost 0 bases, and 10 bases stayed unmatched. The V gene's germline CDR1 is SEHNR and CDR2 FQNEAQ (reference sequence). The CDR3 spans 17 residues. Here the CDR3 DNA reads TGTGCCAGCAGCTTATTTTGGGGAGGCGGGAGCTCCTACGAGCAGTACTTC. Translated: CASSLFWGGGSSYEQYF. Supplemented by reference TRBV7-9 and TRBJ2-7, the full variable domain reads DTGVSQNPRHKITKRGQNVTFRCDPISEHNRLYWYRQTLGQGPEFLTYFQNEAQLEKSRLLSDRFSAERPKGSFSTLEIQRTEQGDSAMYLCASSLFWGGGSSYEQYFGPGTRLTVT.

This clone occurred a few times. The chain employs TRBV30 and TRBJ2-2; TRBD1 aligns across 8 bases. There are 14 residues in the CDR3. Germline V CDR1 and CDR2: GTSNPN, SVGIG (reference sequence). V trimming: 5 bases; J trimming: 2 bases; junction bases outside the gene matches: 4. CDR3 in DNA: TGTGCCTGGCAGACAGGGGCCAACACCGGGGAGCTGTTTTTT. It specifies CAWQTGANTGELFF. Looking up the rest from reference TRBV30 and TRBJ2-2 gives the full variable domain: SQTIHQWPATLVQPVGSPLSLECTVEGTSNPNLYWYRQAAGRGLQLLFYSVGIGQISSEVPQNLSASRPQDRQFILSSKKLLLSDSGFYLCAWQTGANTGELFFGEGSRLTVL.

In this sample, this clone turned up a few times. The chain has TRBV30 and TRBJ2-1; 9 bases agree with TRBD2. There are 17 residues in the CDR3. Trimming cost V 6 bases and J 7 bases; bases outside gene matches: 19. CDR1 GTSNPN and CDR2 SVGIG come from the germline V gene (reference sequence). CDR3 sequence reads: CACIPGLARTAGNEQFF. CDR3 nucleotide sequence: TGTGCCTGTATCCCAGGACTAGCGAGAACCGCGGGGAATGAGCAGTTCTTC.